The clone carrying this T cell receptor beta chain was counted a single time. Original analysis: Reference gene primer amplification in the assay estimated nucleated cell counts. Repertoires were generated with immunoSEQ multiplex PCR, while TCRdb's copy carries only in-frame clones and drops some. V, J and clone size are those of that table, while D and trimming were read from the DNA. The sample contains under 300,000 clones, approximately 79% of which appear only once. These data originate in a study of blood T cell repertoires in COVID-19. Study-wide context: COVID-19 samples, acute and convalescent, were from the United States, Italy and Spain. The analysed material was cDNA or gDNA that came from T cells, B-cell-depleted T cells, or PBMCs.

Sequencing was carried out using peripheral blood. The origin of this receptor is a woman of 80 years or more with active or convalescent COVID-19.

CDR3 sequence reads: CASSILRDSNQPQHF. The CDR3 bases are TGTGCCAGTAGTATTTTGCGGGATAGCAATCAGCCCCAGCATTTT. This sequence joins TRBV19 and TRBJ1-5; D uncertain. V was trimmed by 3 bases and J by 0 bases, leaving 9 bases between them. The CDR3 sequence is 15 residues long. The germline CDR1 and CDR2 sequences are LNHDA and SQIVND (reference sequence).